What follows is one TCR beta chain and its context. This CDR3 is 17 amino acids long. The germline CDR1 and CDR2 sequences are MGHRA and YSYEKL. V was pared by 0 bases and J by 4 bases, with 10 bases of the junction left unmatched. Clones were sequenced by immunoSEQ multiplex PCR, and TCRdb holds only the in-frame ones, with some missing. The sample has about 17,000 clones, over 50% seen once. This entry comes from a study of T cell repertoires in ileal Crohn's disease. Sequenced input: ileal tissue. The sequence derives from an adult with Crohn's disease. V gene TRBV4-1 combines with J gene TRBJ2-3; 7 bases align to TRBD2. The CDR3 spells CASSQEGWGEGSDTQYF. As DNA, the CDR3 is TGCGCCAGCAGCCAAGAAGGCTGGGGGGAGGGGTCAGATACGCAGTATTTT.